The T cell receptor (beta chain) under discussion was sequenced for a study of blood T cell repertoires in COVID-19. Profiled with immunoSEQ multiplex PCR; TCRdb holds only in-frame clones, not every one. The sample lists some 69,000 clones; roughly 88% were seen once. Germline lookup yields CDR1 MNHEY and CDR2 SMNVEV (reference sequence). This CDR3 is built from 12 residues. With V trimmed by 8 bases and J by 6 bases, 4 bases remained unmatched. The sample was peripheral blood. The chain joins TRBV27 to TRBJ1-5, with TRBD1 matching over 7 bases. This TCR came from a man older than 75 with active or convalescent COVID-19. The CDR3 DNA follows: TGTGCCAGCGGACAGGCGCTTCAGCCCCAGCATTTT. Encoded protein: CASGQALQPQHF.